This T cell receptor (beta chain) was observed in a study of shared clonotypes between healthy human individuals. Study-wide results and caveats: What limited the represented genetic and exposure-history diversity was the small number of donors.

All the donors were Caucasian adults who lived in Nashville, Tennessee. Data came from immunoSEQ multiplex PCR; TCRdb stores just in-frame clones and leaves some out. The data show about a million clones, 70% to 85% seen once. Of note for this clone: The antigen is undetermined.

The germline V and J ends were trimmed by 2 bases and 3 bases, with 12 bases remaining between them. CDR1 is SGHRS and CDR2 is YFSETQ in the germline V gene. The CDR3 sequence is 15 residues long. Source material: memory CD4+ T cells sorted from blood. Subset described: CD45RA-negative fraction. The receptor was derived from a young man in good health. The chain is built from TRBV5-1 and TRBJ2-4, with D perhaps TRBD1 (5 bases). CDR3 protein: CASSFAGMDKNIQYF. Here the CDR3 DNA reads TGCGCCAGCAGCTTTGCAGGGATGGACAAAAACATTCAGTACTTC. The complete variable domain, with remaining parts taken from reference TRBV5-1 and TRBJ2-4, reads KAGVTQTPRYLIKTRGQQVTLSCSPISGHRSVSWYQQTPGQGLQFLFEYFSETQRNKGNFPGRFSGRQFSNSRSEMNVSTLELGDSALYLCASSFAGMDKNIQYFGAGTRLSVL.